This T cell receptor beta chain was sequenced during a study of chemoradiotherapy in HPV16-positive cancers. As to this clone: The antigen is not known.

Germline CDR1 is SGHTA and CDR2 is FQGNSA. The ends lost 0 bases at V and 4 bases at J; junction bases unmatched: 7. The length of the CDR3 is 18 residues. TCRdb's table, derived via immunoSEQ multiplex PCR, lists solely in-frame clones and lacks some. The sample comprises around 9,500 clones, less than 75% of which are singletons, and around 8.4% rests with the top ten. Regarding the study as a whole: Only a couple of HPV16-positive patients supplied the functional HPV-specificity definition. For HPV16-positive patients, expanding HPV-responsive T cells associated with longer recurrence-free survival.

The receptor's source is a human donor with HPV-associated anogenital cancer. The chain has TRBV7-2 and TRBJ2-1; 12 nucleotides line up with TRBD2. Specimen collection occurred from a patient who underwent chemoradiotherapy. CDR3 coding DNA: TGTGCCAGCAGCTTAGCGGGAAAACTAGCGGGGGGTTACAATGAGCAGTTCTTC. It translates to CASSLAGKLAGGYNEQFF.